A selection of T cell receptor beta chains follows, all from one sample in a study of cytomegalovirus exposure and HLA in healthy donors. The protocol was immunoSEQ multiplex PCR, while the TCRdb copy is restricted to in-frame clones and leaves out a portion. The sample spans 90,000 to 130,000 clones; the ten largest clones claim around 3.5%. The sequenced sample was PBMCs. All receptors come from a young man in good health and CMV-seronegative. CDR3s include the opening cysteine and the closing phenylalanine or tryptophan. The D gene is left open where the match is weak.

>TRBJ2-7|TRBV28|TRBD2
CASRGGFGEQYF
TGTGCCAGCAGGGGAGGGTTCGGCGAGCAGTACTTC
>TRBJ1-1|TRBV7-9|TRBD1
CASSRTGQGSTEAFF
TGTGCCAGCAGCCGGACTGGACAGGGTTCTACTGAAGCTTTCTTT
>TRBJ1-4|TRBV29-1|TRBD1
CSAGQGSTDEKLFF
TGCAGCGCCGGACAGGGAAGTACTGATGAAAAACTGTTTTTT
>TRBJ2-5|TRBV27|TRBD2
CASSLSLAGYQETQYF
TGTGCCAGCAGTTTATCCCTAGCGGGGTACCAAGAGACCCAGTACTTC
>TRBJ2-1|TRBV6-6|NA
CASSYPGGTYNEQFF
TGTGCCAGCAGTTACCCTGGGGGGACCTACAATGAGCAGTTCTTC
>TRBJ1-6|TRBV28|NA
CASSPRQLQFGSLHF
TGTGCCAGCAGCCCCAGACAGCTACAGTTCGGATCCCTCCACTTT
>TRBJ1-4|TRBV2|NA
CASSARQAAVEKLFF
TGTGCCAGCAGTGCTCGACAGGCTGCTGTCGAAAAACTGTTTTTT
>TRBJ2-1|TRBV6-5|NA
CASSYSGARSYNEQFF
TGTGCCAGCAGTTACTCGGGGGCTCGCTCCTACAATGAGCAGTTCTTC
>TRBJ1-1|TRBV5-6|NA
CASSLGGLMNTEAFF
TGTGCCAGCAGCTTGGGAGGGCTTATGAACACTGAAGCTTTCTTT
>TRBJ2-7|TRBV15|TRBD2
CATRRGGGGGNEQYF
TGTGCCACCAGAAGAGGGGGCGGGGGGGGCAACGAGCAGTACTTC
>TRBJ1-4|TRBV5-4|NA
CASSQGPDGEEKLFF
TGTGCCAGCAGCCAGGGGCCGGACGGGGAGGAAAAACTGTTTTTT
>TRBJ2-7|TRBV5-5|NA
CASSLRMAGVNSYEQYF
TGTGCCAGCAGCTTGCGAATGGCAGGTGTGAACAGCTACGAGCAGTACTTC
>TRBJ2-7|TRBV6-6|NA
CASSYSDSAYEQYF
TGTGCCAGCAGTTACTCCGACAGTGCCTACGAGCAGTACTTC
>TRBJ1-1|TRBV6-5|TRBD1
CASETTGTTEAFF
TGTGCCAGCGAGACGACAGGGACCACTGAAGCTTTCTTT
>TRBJ2-7|TRBV25-1|NA
CASSEWRTGRVYEQYF
TGTGCCAGCAGTGAATGGAGGACAGGGAGGGTCTACGAGCAGTACTTC
>TRBJ2-3|TRBV5-1|NA
CASSQGGDTDTQYF
TGCGCCAGCAGCCAGGGAGGTGACACAGATACGCAGTATTTT
>TRBJ2-7|TRBV2|NA
CASSEMGGGYSYEQYF
TGTGCCAGCAGTGAAATGGGTGGGGGCTACTCCTACGAGCAGTACTTC
>TRBJ2-7|TRBV7-8|NA
CASSSRVPYEQYF
TGTGCCAGCAGCTCCCGGGTACCCTACGAGCAGTACTTC
>TRBJ2-3|TRBV18|NA
CASSPSSDTQYF
TGTGCCAGCTCACCAAGCTCAGATACGCAGTATTTT
>TRBJ1-1|TRBV7-2|NA
CASSLDRASTEAFF
TGTGCCAGCAGCTTAGACAGGGCATCCACTGAAGCTTTCTTT
>TRBJ2-2|TRBV27|NA
CASSFLGELFF
TGTGCCAGCAGTTTCCTCGGGGAGCTGTTTTTT
>TRBJ1-5|TRBV19|NA
CASSIAQGIPQPQHF
TGTGCCAGTAGTATAGCGCAGGGTATCCCCCAGCCCCAGCATTTT
>TRBJ2-3|TRBV5-6|TRBD1
CASSLRGRFSTDTQYF
TGTGCCAGCAGCTTGAGGGGGCGGTTTTCCACAGATACGCAGTATTTT
>TRBJ2-3|TRBV29-1|TRBD2
CSAGGEATSTDTQYF
TGCAGCGCTGGGGGGGAAGCGACTAGCACAGATACGCAGTATTTT
>TRBJ2-5|TRBV10-3|NA
CAISAGETQYF
TGTGCCATCAGTGCGGGAGAGACCCAGTACTTC
>TRBJ1-2|TRBV12-2|NA
CASRLLFSGVRTPKPYGYTF
TGTGCAAGTCGCTTACTTTTTAGCGGTGTCAGGACACCCAAACCCTATGGCTACACCTTC
>TRBJ1-2|TRBV5-4|NA
CASSPAGAHYGYTF
TGTGCCAGCAGCCCCGCAGGGGCTCACTATGGCTACACCTTC
>TRBJ1-1|TRBV19|NA
CASSSQATNTEAFF
TGTGCCAGTAGTAGCCAGGCCACGAACACTGAAGCTTTCTTT
>TRBJ2-7|TRBV28|TRBD2
CASITAGGTYSYEQYF
TGTGCCAGCATCACCGCGGGAGGAACATACTCCTACGAGCAGTACTTC
>TRBJ1-2|TRBV18|NA
CASSPPGGSYYGYTF
TGTGCCAGCTCACCCCCCGGGGGTTCTTACTATGGCTACACCTTC
>TRBJ1-6|TRBV5-6|TRBD1
CASSSGTGVSPLHF
TGTGCCAGCAGCTCCGGGACAGGGGTTTCACCCCTCCACTTT
>TRBJ2-3|TRBV2|TRBD2
CASSEPVARGVTDTQYF
TGTGCCAGCAGTGAACCCGTGGCGCGGGGGGTCACAGATACGCAGTATTTT
>TRBJ2-2|TRBV5-4|TRBD1
CASSLQGTSGELFF
TGTGCCAGCAGCTTACAGGGGACCAGCGGGGAGCTGTTTTTT
>TRBJ2-5|TRBV9|TRBD2
CASSARRASGGQETQYF
TGTGCCAGCAGCGCGAGACGGGCTAGCGGGGGACAAGAGACCCAGTACTTC
>TRBJ2-7|TRBV14|NA
CASSLTRYEQYF
TGTGCCAGCAGCCTGACTAGGTACGAGCAGTACTTC
>TRBJ2-7|TRBV7-8|TRBD1
CASSSTGQGASQYF
TGTGCCAGCAGCTCGACCGGACAGGGGGCCTCGCAGTACTTC
>TRBJ1-2|TRBV5-6|TRBD1
CASSLGTGTSNYGYTF
TGTGCCAGCAGCCTCGGGACAGGGACTTCTAACTATGGCTACACCTTC
>TRBJ1-2|TRBV4-3|NA
CASSQAASGLTLNYGYTF
TGCGCCAGCAGCCAGGCCGCCTCGGGTCTAACCCTTAACTATGGCTACACCTTC
>TRBJ2-1|TRBV5-6|TRBD1
CASSPRDRGRGGADEQFF
TGTGCCAGCAGCCCCCGGGACAGGGGACGGGGGGGGGCAGATGAGCAGTTCTTC
>TRBJ1-1|TRBV4-2|NA
CASSQVRGTEAFF
TGTGCCAGCAGCCAGGTCAGGGGCACTGAAGCTTTCTTT
>TRBJ1-1|TRBV27|TRBD1
CASCRDSMNTEAFF
TGTGCCAGCTGCCGGGACAGCATGAACACTGAAGCTTTCTTT
>TRBJ1-1|TRBV7-2|NA
CASSLVGQGDTEAFF
TGTGCCAGCAGCTTAGTCGGGCAGGGTGACACTGAAGCTTTCTTT
>TRBJ1-6|TRBV5-1|TRBD1
CASSPGQGLKSPLHF
TGCGCCAGCAGCCCGGGACAGGGCTTGAAATCACCCCTCCACTTT
>TRBJ2-5|TRBV4-3|TRBD1
CASSQERGWGQGYQETQYF
TGCGCCAGCAGCCAAGAGCGAGGGTGGGGACAGGGGTACCAAGAGACCCAGTACTTC
>TRBJ2-1|TRBV29-1|TRBD2
CSAPSGGAPPSSYNEQFF
TGCAGCGCCCCAAGCGGGGGGGCCCCCCCGAGCTCCTACAATGAGCAGTTCTTC
>TRBJ2-7|TRBV27|NA
CASSSSDSLGYEQYF
TGTGCCAGCAGTTCGTCGGATAGCCTCGGGTACGAGCAGTACTTC
>TRBJ1-4|TRBV7-8|NA
CASSFPQFNEKLFF
TGTGCCAGCAGCTTCCCTCAGTTTAATGAAAAACTGTTTTTT
>TRBJ2-7|TRBV13|TRBD1
CASSPGQGRTYEQYF
TGTGCCAGCAGCCCCGGACAGGGGAGGACCTACGAGCAGTACTTC
>TRBJ1-4|TRBV5-4|TRBD1
CASSWDRGEKLFF
TGTGCCAGCAGCTGGGACAGGGGTGAAAAACTGTTTTTT
>TRBJ2-2|TRBV29-1|NA
CSDRRVTGELFF
TGCAGCGACCGCAGGGTCACCGGGGAGCTGTTTTTT
>TRBJ1-2|TRBV6-5|NA
CASSYSLKNGYTF
TGTGCCAGCAGTTACTCTTTAAAAAATGGCTACACCTTC
>TRBJ1-1|TRBV6-5|NA
CASSYLANTEAFF
TGTGCCAGCAGTTATCTGGCTAACACTGAAGCTTTCTTT
>TRBJ2-2|TRBV7-9|TRBD1
CASSIPGQGAGELFF
TGTGCCAGCAGCATACCGGGACAGGGGGCCGGGGAGCTGTTTTTT
>TRBJ1-2|TRBV9|NA
CASSAQQNPNYGYTF
TGTGCCAGCAGCGCTCAACAGAATCCTAACTATGGCTACACCTTC
>TRBJ1-3|TRBV9|NA
CASSVAGQGGAGNTIYF
TGTGCCAGCAGCGTAGCTGGTCAAGGAGGGGCTGGAAACACCATATATTTT
>TRBJ2-1|TRBV7-9|NA
CASSLERSYNEQFF
TGTGCCAGCAGCCTGGAGCGCTCCTACAATGAGCAGTTCTTC
>TRBJ2-7|TRBV7-2|TRBD1
CASSLATGGSYEQYF
TGTGCCAGCAGCTTAGCTACAGGGGGATCCTACGAGCAGTACTTC
>TRBJ1-1|TRBV6-5|NA
CASSYSRGNTEAFF
TGTGCCAGCAGTTACTCCAGGGGAAACACTGAAGCTTTCTTT
>TRBJ2-2|TRBV7-6|NA
CASSRSGSTGELFF
TGTGCCAGCAGCCGTAGCGGTTCCACCGGGGAGCTGTTTTTT
>TRBJ2-3|TRBV7-3|NA
CASSSRGSGNTDTQYF
TGTGCCAGCAGCTCCCGAGGTAGCGGCAACACAGATACGCAGTATTTT